The 18 T cell receptor beta chains given below trace back to one sample, sequenced in a study of Graves' ophthalmopathy and Graves' hyperthyroidism. Amplification targeted the TCR beta CDR3 regions, with RNA transcripts as the source material. Second-round multiplex PCR came after first-round RT-PCR with HTBI primers. TCRdb analysed the multiplex PCR reads with MiXCR anew, one entry per CDR3 protein. This sample has under 350,000 distinct CDR3 sequences, with roughly 17% found just once. Sequencing used peripheral blood. These receptors all come from an adult man with Graves' ophthalmopathy.

About this clonotype itself: Mismatch with germline at one junction end may stem from a read error. The rearrangement links TRBV2 to TRBJ1-3; D gene unclear. The germline V gene has CDR1 SNHLY and CDR2 FYNNEI. CDR3 length equals 15 residues. As DNA, the CDR3 is TGTGCCAGCAGTGCGACGATCGCGGCCGGAAACACCATATCTTTT. Translating it yields CASSATIAAGNTISF.

The rearrangement uses TRBV7-9 and TRBJ1-5; 7 nucleotides line up with TRBD1. This CDR3 is built from 14 residues. The trim removed 5 bases at V and 7 bases at J, leaving 8 bases unmatched. Germline V CDR1 and CDR2: SEHNR, FQNEAQ (reference sequence). The CDR3 region is CASSLTGERQPQHF. In nucleotides, the CDR3 is TGTGCCAGCAGCCTTACAGGGGAACGACAGCCCCAGCATTTT.

Many counts were recorded for this clonotype. The chain has TRBV18 and TRBJ2-5, with D possibly being TRBD1 or TRBD2 (5 bases each). V dropped 2 bases and J dropped 5 bases, with 12 bases sitting between them. This CDR3 is 14 amino acids long. Germline V CDR1 and CDR2: KGHSH, LQKENI. The CDR3: CASSPGTRLETQYF. Written as DNA, the CDR3 is TGTGCCAGCTCACCAGGGACCCGGTTGGAGACCCAGTACTTC.

This clonotype has ten or more counts. V is TRBV30 and J is TRBJ2-5; TRBD1 agrees at 7 bases. Per the germline V gene, CDR1 is GTSNPN and CDR2 is SVGIG (reference sequence). This CDR3 region has 16 residues. V gave up 0 bases and J gave up 1 base; unmatched junction bases: 8. CDR3 bases: TGTGCCTGGAGTGTACCGAGGACAGGCTCCCAAGAGACCCAGTACTTC. Protein product: CAWSVPRTGSQETQYF.

This clonotype has a count of ten or more. CDR3 loop: CASSLHVGELFF. CDR3 in DNA: TGTGCCAGCAGCTTGCATGTCGGGGAGCTGTTTTTT. The rearrangement joins TRBV13 to TRBJ2-2; D is uncertain. The CDR3 is made up of 12 amino acids. Germline CDR1 and CDR2: PRHDT and FYEKMQ (reference sequence). The V end lost 3 bases, the J end lost 7 bases, and 6 bases lay between the germline ends.

This clonotype was seen many times. The chain has TRBV15 and TRBJ1-2, with 9 bases matching TRBD1. The CDR3 length is 15 residues. J was trimmed by 6 bases and V by 0 bases; bases with no gene match: 5. Germline V lookup: CDR1 LNHNV, CDR2 YYDKDF (reference sequence). CDR3 region: CATSRDRGQGDGYTF. The CDR3 nucleotides read TGTGCCACCAGCAGAGATAGGGGACAGGGCGATGGCTACACCTTC.

Many counts were recorded for this clonotype. The J gene is TRBJ1-1, the V gene TRBV15; 8 bases are a match to TRBD1. The ends lost 3 bases at V and 0 bases at J; junction bases unmatched: 9. CDR3 length: 17 amino acids. Germline values: CDR1 LNHNV, CDR2 YYDKDF (reference sequence). The CDR3 nucleotides read TGTGCCACCAGCAGGGTCGGACAGGGCGGTATGAACACTGAAGCTTTCTTT. Residues: CATSRVGQGGMNTEAFF.

This clonotype was observed at least ten times. The CDR3 reads CSVGRTRGYEQYF. The CDR3 DNA is TGCAGCGTTGGGCGAACCAGGGGTTACGAGCAGTACTTC. J is TRBJ2-7 and V is TRBV29-1, with a weak D call TRBD1 (6 bases). This CDR3 spans 13 amino acids. The germline gives CDR1 SQVTM, CDR2 ANQGSEA. V shed 4 bases and J shed 4 bases, with 14 bases lying between them.

Turning to this clonotype: Mismatch with germline at one junction end may stem from a read error. This chain joins TRBV7-2 and TRBJ1-6; unclear D gene. This CDR3 is 16 amino acids long. Looked up from germline, CDR1 is SGHTA and CDR2 is FQGNSA. Here the CDR3 reads CASSLDGRSYNSPLHF. The CDR3 bases are TGCGCCAGCAGCTTGGACGGCCGCTCCTATAATTCACCCCTCCACTTT.

This clonotype was detected ten times or more. The chain has TRBV20-1 and TRBJ2-7, with TRBD2 matching over 8 bases. V dropped 4 bases and J dropped 5; count of bases not matched to a gene: 7. CDR1 is DFQATT and CDR2 is SNEGSKA in the germline V gene (reference sequence). CDR3 length: 13 amino acids. CDR3 protein: CSAKRAGVDEQYF. CDR3 in DNA: TGCAGTGCTAAGAGAGCGGGAGTGGACGAGCAGTACTTC.

This clonotype has a count of ten or more. The genes are TRBV29-1 and TRBJ1-1, with unresolved D. V was trimmed by 3 bases and J by 0 bases, leaving 8 bases between them. Per the germline V gene, CDR1 is SQVTM and CDR2 is ANQGSEA. The CDR3 spans 13 residues. CDR3 nucleotides: TGCAGCGTTGATTCGGCGGTGAACACTGAAGCTTTCTTT. Its translation is CSVDSAVNTEAFF.

This clonotype was seen many times. The J gene is TRBJ2-7, the V gene TRBV6-1, with D uncertain. The CDR3 spans 15 residues. The germline gives CDR1 MNHNS, CDR2 SASEGT. The V end was cut by 3 bases, the J end by 2 bases, with 14 bases between. CDR3 region: CASSDAFLGPYEQYF. The CDR3 DNA sequence: TGTGCCAGCAGTGATGCCTTTCTTGGCCCCTACGAGCAGTACTTC.

Ten or more counts support this clonotype. The genes are TRBV20-1 and TRBJ1-5; TRBD1 matches 8 bases. CDR1 DFQATT and CDR2 SNEGSKA come from the germline V gene (reference sequence). J lost 1 base, V lost 1 base, and 12 bases had no gene match. This CDR3 contains 18 residues. In DNA, the CDR3 is TGCAGTGCTAGAGGGGGGGCAGGGGGCCCCTTGAGCAATCAGCCCCAGCATTTT. Translated: CSARGGAGGPLSNQPQHF.

Many counts were recorded for this clonotype. V and J are TRBV12-3 or TRBV12-4 and TRBJ2-5; TRBD2 matches 7 bases. Germline trimming cut 6 bases from V and 5 bases from J; bases unmatched to any gene: 9. The CDR3 has 14 residues. In nucleotides, the CDR3 is TGTGCCAGCAGGTCGACTAGCTTGTCCGAGACCCAGTACTTC. Translating gives CASRSTSLSETQYF.

In its sample, this clonotype was seen many times. The J gene is TRBJ1-6, the V gene TRBV6-5, with D unclear. The CDR3 sequence is 17 residues long. Germline V lookup: CDR1 MNHEY, CDR2 SVGAGI. Trimming pared 0 bases from V and 13 bases from J, leaving 22 bases between. CDR3 sequence reads: CASSYSGRTGGIRPLHF. The CDR3 coding sequence is TGTGCCAGCAGTTACTCAGGGAGGACCGGCGGTATACGGCCCCTCCACTTT.

This clonotype was detected ten times or more. The V and J genes are TRBV7-2 and TRBJ1-5; no clear D. Trimming took off 2 bases at V and 4 bases at J, with 12 bases between the two ends. Germline CDR1 reads SGHTA; CDR2 reads FQGNSA. The CDR3 runs 15 residues. CDR3 sequence: CASSLSAHSNQPQHF. As DNA, the CDR3 is TGTGCCAGCAGCTTATCCGCTCACAGTAATCAGCCCCAGCATTTT. Using reference TRBV7-2 and TRBJ1-5 for the parts outside the CDR3, the full variable domain is GAGVSQSPSNKVTEKGKDVELRCDPISGHTALYWYRQSLGQGLEFLIYFQGNSAPDKSGLPSDRFSAERTGGSVSTLTIQRTQQEDSAVYLCASSLSAHSNQPQHFGDGTRLSIL.

This clonotype has at least ten counts. V gene TRBV5-1 combines with J gene TRBJ2-7; D is unclear. The CDR3 extends over 14 amino acids. The V end lost 4 bases, the J end lost 0 bases, and 11 bases lay between the germline ends. The germline CDR1 and CDR2 sequences are SGHRS and YFSETQ. The CDR3 spells CASSLDGNSYEQYF. As DNA, the CDR3 is TGCGCCAGCAGCCTGGACGGCAACTCCTACGAGCAGTACTTC.

This clonotype came up many times. In DNA form, the CDR3 reads TGCGCCAGCAGCCCGGGGGCCGAATCCGCGAACACCGGGGAGCTGTTTTTT. It is translated as CASSPGAESANTGELFF. This sequence joins TRBV5-1 and TRBJ2-2; D may correspond to TRBD1 or TRBD2 (6 bases each). V was cut by 4 bases and J by 0 bases, with 16 bases left in between. The CDR3 has 17 residues. Germline V gives CDR1 SGHRS, CDR2 YFSETQ.